This entry features one T cell receptor (beta chain) sequence. The antigen remains undetermined. This entry is derived from a study of T cells after yellow fever vaccination. 5'RACE template switching produced TCR cDNA carrying a universal primer site and UMIs. MiXCR, applied by TCRdb to the 5' RACE reads, yields one record per CDR3 protein. Of fewer than 350,000 distinct CDR3 sequences listed, more than 8.5% were seen once; the top ten hold around 17%. The CDR3 is made up of 13 amino acids. CDR1 and CDR2 (germline): SGHTA, FQGNSA. Trimming removed 5 bases at V and 1 base at J, with 8 bases between. Regarding the study as a whole: Post-booster samples contained most primary-vaccination clones (more than 95% CD4, about 90% CD8). Relatively few clonotypes were ones that appeared in both CD4 and CD8 compartments. The study found a weaker secondary response that peaked faster, day 5 versus 15.

The sample was PBMCs, taken on the day of the first yellow fever vaccination. The chain recombines TRBV7-2 with TRBJ1-1; D unclear. The sequence was obtained from a man younger than 30 who received the YFV17D yellow fever vaccine. The CDR3 loop is CASSRVPNTEAFF. CDR3 nucleotide sequence: TGTGCCAGCAGCAGGGTACCGAACACTGAAGCTTTCTTT.